These 22 T cell receptor beta chains were sequenced from one sample in a study of blood T cell repertoires in COVID-19. Data came from immunoSEQ multiplex PCR; TCRdb stores just in-frame clones and leaves some out. The top ten hold approximately 0.84% of the sample, which has roughly 250,000 clones, about 89% seen once. Source material: peripheral blood. The receptor set was obtained from a man younger than 45 with acute or convalescent COVID-19.

The rearrangement joins TRBV5-8 to TRBJ1-1; D not resolved. The V gene's germline CDR1 is SGHTS and CDR2 YDEGEE. Trimming took 2 bases from V and 6 from J, leaving 8 bases between them. The CDR3 is 12 amino acids. The CDR3 DNA follows: TGTGCCAGCAGCTTCCTAATTGCTGAAGCTTTCTTT. This translates into CASSFLIAEAFF.

V usage is TRBV30 and J usage is TRBJ1-5, with TRBD1 as a possible D gene (6 bases). V lost 4 bases and J 6 bases, leaving 13 bases between the germline ends. CDR1 and CDR2 from the germline V gene are GTSNPN and SVGIG (reference sequence). The CDR3 has 13 amino acids. Here the CDR3 DNA reads TGTGCCTGGAAAAAAGGGGGTACTCAGCCCCAGCATTTT. Encoded protein: CAWKKGGTQPQHF.

This chain joins TRBV10-3 and TRBJ2-3; TRBD2 matches at 8 bases. Unmatched junction bases numbered 3, after V lost 3 bases and J lost 4 bases. CDR3 length equals 14 residues. Germline assignment: CDR1 ENHRY and CDR2 SYGVKD. CDR3 region: CAISDPAGADTQYF. The CDR3, as DNA: TGTGCCATCAGTGATCCAGCGGGGGCAGATACGCAGTATTTT.

The chain employs TRBV30 and TRBJ2-5, with TRBD2 matching 8 bases. Germline V gene lookup returns CDR1 GTSNPN and CDR2 SVGIG (reference sequence). Trimming took 2 bases from V and 6 from J; bases not matched to a gene: 5. The length of the CDR3 is 13 residues. CDR3 residues: CAWSRGGLKTQYF. CDR3 DNA: TGTGCCTGGAGTCGGGGGGGCCTAAAGACCCAGTACTTC.

This clone was seen a single time. The chain couples TRBV7-8 to TRBJ1-5; D is perhaps TRBD1 (5 bases). CDR3 length: 15 amino acids. Germline CDR1 SGHVS, CDR2 FQNEAQ. V gave up 3 bases and J gave up 0 bases, with 9 bases separating them. The CDR3, as DNA: TGTGCCAGCAGCTTCGGCAGGGTTAGCAATCAGCCCCAGCATTTT. It yields the protein CASSFGRVSNQPQHF.

The J gene is TRBJ2-1, the V gene TRBV28; 7 bases are shared with TRBD2. The CDR3 covers 13 residues. Germline V lookup: CDR1 MDHEN, CDR2 SYDVKM. CDR3 nucleotides: TGTGAGACTAGCAGGAGCTCCTACAATGAGCAGTTCTTC. Translated, it gives CETSRSSYNEQFF.

The V and J genes are TRBV14 and TRBJ2-1; TRBD2 aligns across 8 bases. The CDR3 is 17 residues long. Germline lookup yields CDR1 SGHDN and CDR2 FVKESK. V was clipped by 5 bases and J by 0 bases; unmatched bases: 9. DNA for the CDR3: TGTGCCAGCAGCACTCGTTATAGCGGGATCTCCTACAATGAGCAGTTCTTC. Protein product: CASSTRYSGISYNEQFF.

The table lists this clone with a count of one. The chain links TRBV21-1 to TRBJ1-1; TRBD1, as called in the table, went unchecked against the DNA. TRBV21-1 is given as a pseudogene. The CDR3 runs 18 residues. The CDR3 sequence: CASSKVNRDRPMNTEAFF. In DNA, the CDR3 is TGTGCCAGCAGCAAAGTCAACCGGGACAGGCCTATGAACACTGAAGCTTTCTTT.

This clone appeared a few times. The rearrangement links TRBV16 to TRBJ1-2, with D unclear. The V gene lost 7 bases and the J gene lost 5 bases, with 11 bases spanning the gap. CDR3 length equals 12 residues. CDR1 KGHSY and CDR2 FQNENV come from the germline V gene. This chain's CDR3 is CASTERDYGYTF. CDR3 DNA sequence: TGTGCCAGCACCGAACGGGATTATGGCTACACCTTC.

This clone was counted once. The rearrangement links TRBV13 to TRBJ2-7, with a possible D match to TRBD2 (6 bases). CDR3 length: 13 residues. V was shortened by 0 bases and J by 5 bases, with 8 bases between the two germline ends. Per germline, CDR1 PRHDT and CDR2 FYEKMQ (reference sequence). CDR3 in amino acids: CASSLGGGNEQYF. The CDR3 coding sequence is TGTGCCAGCAGCTTAGGCGGGGGAAACGAGCAGTACTTC.

The chain links TRBV28 to TRBJ1-1; 11 bases agree with TRBD1. CDR3 size: 15 residues. J was trimmed by 1 base and V by 8 bases; bases with no gene match: 6. From germline, CDR1 is MDHEN and CDR2 SYDVKM. CDR3 DNA sequence: TGTGCCAGCCCCCCTGGGACAGGGGGGAACACTGAAGCTTTCTTT. Its protein product is CASPPGTGGNTEAFF.

The rearrangement uses TRBV6-5 and TRBJ1-3; 8 nucleotides agree with TRBD1. V was clipped by 5 bases and J by 8 bases; unmatched bases: 5. The CDR3 is made up of 13 amino acids. CDR1 and CDR2 from the germline V gene are MNHEY and SVGAGI. The CDR3 DNA reads as TGTGCCAGCAGTCCAGGACAGGGCTACACCATATATTTT. Translated: CASSPGQGYTIYF.

The chain is built from TRBV24-1 and TRBJ2-7, with TRBD1 matching over 12 bases. This CDR3 is 15 amino acids long. The V segment lost 3 bases and the J segment 3 bases; nucleotides outside the gene matches: 2. Germline CDR1 and CDR2: KGHDR and SFDVKD. CDR3 nucleotide sequence: TGTGCCACCAGTGATGGGACAGGGGGCTTCTACGAGCAGTACTTC. Translating gives CATSDGTGGFYEQYF.

This clone was found once. The V and J genes are TRBV24-1 and TRBJ2-5; 9 nucleotides align to TRBD2. The CDR3 has 18 residues. CDR1 and CDR2 from the germline V gene are KGHDR and SFDVKD. After removal of 0 bases from V and 5 bases from J, the junction contained 12 bases not matched to a gene. CDR3 sequence (DNA): TGTGCCACCAGTGATTTGACTAGCGGGTCTACAGGAAGGGAGACCCAGTACTTC. Its translation is CATSDLTSGSTGRETQYF.

This clone was found a few times. The genes are TRBV2 and TRBJ1-2; D is unresolved. The germline V gene has CDR1 SNHLY and CDR2 FYNNEI. The ends were cut back, 7 bases at V and 4 bases at J, with 10 bases in the middle. This CDR3 contains 12 residues. The CDR3 nucleotides are TGTGCCAGCATGAGAAGCTCCTATGGCTACACCTTC. It is translated as CASMRSSYGYTF.

The V gene is TRBV7-9, the J gene TRBJ1-3; TRBD1 aligns across 9 bases. The CDR3 runs to 14 residues. CDR1 is SEHNR and CDR2 is FQNEAQ in the germline V gene (reference sequence). Trimming took 4 bases from V and 7 from J; bases not matched to a gene: 5. The CDR3 sequence is CASSSDRGWNTIYF. For the CDR3, the DNA is TGTGCCAGCAGCTCGGACAGGGGATGGAACACCATATATTTT.

This sequence joins TRBV15 and TRBJ1-4; D is possibly TRBD1 (6 bases). Germline CDR1 LNHNV, CDR2 YYDKDF (reference sequence). This CDR3 comprises 15 residues. Trimming shortened V by 8 bases and J by 12 bases, and 25 bases separated the two germline ends. The CDR3, as DNA: TGTGCCACCGCCTACTCCATTACAGGGATTCGGGAACTGTTTTTT. Its translation is CATAYSITGIRELFF.

The gene calls are TRBV19 and TRBJ2-2; tentative D call: TRBD2 (5 bases). The germline V gene has CDR1 LNHDA and CDR2 SQIVND (reference sequence). V gave up 6 bases and J gave up 0 bases, with 26 bases separating them. There are 20 residues in the CDR3. The CDR3 protein is CASRAEGWASYNPNTGELFF. DNA of the CDR3: TGTGCCAGTAGGGCAGAAGGGTGGGCTAGCTATAATCCGAACACCGGGGAGCTGTTTTTT.

This clone was picked up one time. The V gene is TRBV7-9, the J gene TRBJ2-7; possible D gene TRBD1, 7 bases. The germline V gene has CDR1 SEHNR and CDR2 FQNEAQ (reference sequence). The V end lost 8 bases, the J end lost 6 bases, and 20 bases lay between the germline ends. This CDR3 contains 14 residues. The CDR3: CASGPRDSRVEQYF. In DNA, the CDR3 is TGTGCCAGCGGACCGCGGGACAGCAGGGTCGAGCAGTACTTC.

The chain's CDR3 is CASSNRRGGDTQYF. CDR3 sequence (DNA): TGCGCCAGCAGCAACCGTAGGGGAGGTGATACGCAGTATTTT. The J gene is TRBJ2-3, the V gene TRBV5-1, with D perhaps matching TRBD2 (6 bases). The CDR3 contains 14 residues. The germline V gene has CDR1 SGHRS and CDR2 YFSETQ. V shed 4 bases and J shed 6 bases, with 15 bases lying between them.

The chain combines TRBV4-1 with TRBJ1-4; no firm D call. V was cut by 0 bases and J by 8 bases, with 13 bases left in between. There are 15 residues in the CDR3. Per germline, CDR1 MGHRA and CDR2 YSYEKL. CDR3 sequence: CASSQEGGSMEKLFF. The CDR3 nucleotides are TGCGCCAGCAGCCAAGAGGGAGGGTCCATGGAAAAACTGTTTTTT.

J is TRBJ2-1 and V is TRBV6-2 or TRBV6-3, with a tentative D call TRBD2 (6 bases). V dropped 3 bases and J dropped 7 bases, with 13 bases sitting between them. CDR3 length: 14 amino acids. Per germline, CDR1 MNHEY and CDR2 SVGEGT. The CDR3 sequence: CASSYMGGMNEQFF. Written as DNA, the CDR3 is TGTGCCAGCAGTTATATGGGGGGAATGAATGAGCAGTTCTTC.